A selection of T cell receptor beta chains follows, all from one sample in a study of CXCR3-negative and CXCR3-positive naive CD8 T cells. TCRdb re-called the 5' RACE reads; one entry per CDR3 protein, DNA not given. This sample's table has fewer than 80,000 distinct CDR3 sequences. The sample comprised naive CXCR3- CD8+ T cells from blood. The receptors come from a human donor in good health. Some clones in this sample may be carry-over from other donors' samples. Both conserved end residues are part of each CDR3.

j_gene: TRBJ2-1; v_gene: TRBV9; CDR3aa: CASSVWTGGIEQFF
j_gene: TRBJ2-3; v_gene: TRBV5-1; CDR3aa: CASEEYPPDTQYF
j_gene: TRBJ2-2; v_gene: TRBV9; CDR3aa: CASSTGPRGTGELFF
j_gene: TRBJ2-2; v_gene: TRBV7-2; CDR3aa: CASSLGGGTQNTGELFF
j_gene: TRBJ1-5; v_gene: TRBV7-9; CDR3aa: CAIQRDSNQPQHF
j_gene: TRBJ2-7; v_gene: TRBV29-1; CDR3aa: CSVVPQDAYEQYF
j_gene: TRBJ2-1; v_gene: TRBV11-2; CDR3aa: CASSSTLGQGVYEQFF
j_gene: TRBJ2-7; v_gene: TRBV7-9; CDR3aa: CASSSLAGASYEQYF
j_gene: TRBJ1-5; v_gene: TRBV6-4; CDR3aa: CASSDGGGNQPQHF
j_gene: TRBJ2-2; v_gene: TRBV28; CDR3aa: CASSLVDRGLANTGELFF
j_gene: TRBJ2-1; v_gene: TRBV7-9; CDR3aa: CASSSSEAGGYNEQFF
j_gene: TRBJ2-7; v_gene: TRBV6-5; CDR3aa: CASSYSFAGDISYEQYF
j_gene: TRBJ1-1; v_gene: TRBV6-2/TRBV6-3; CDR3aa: CASRPRQGQLNTEAFF
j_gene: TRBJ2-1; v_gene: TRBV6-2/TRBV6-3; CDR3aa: CASRTTPDSSYNEQFF
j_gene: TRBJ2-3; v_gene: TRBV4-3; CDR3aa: CASSHLTSGGGTDAQYF
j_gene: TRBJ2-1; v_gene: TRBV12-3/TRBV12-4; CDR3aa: CASSISYNEQFF
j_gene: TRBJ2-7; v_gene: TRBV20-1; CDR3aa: CSATVVGPSYEQYF
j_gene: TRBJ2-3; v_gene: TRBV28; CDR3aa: CASSFGASGSTDTQYF
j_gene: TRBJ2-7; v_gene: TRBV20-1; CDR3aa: CSARDLRLADRYEQYF
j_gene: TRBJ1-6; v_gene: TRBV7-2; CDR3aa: CASSLVSGSGYNSPLHF
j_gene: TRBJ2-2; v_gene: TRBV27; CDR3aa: CASSVGGELFF
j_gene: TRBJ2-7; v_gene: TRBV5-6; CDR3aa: CASSPQNLYEQYF
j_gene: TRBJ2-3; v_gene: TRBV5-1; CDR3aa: CASSLTRGSTDTQYF
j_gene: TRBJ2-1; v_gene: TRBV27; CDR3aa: CASSPQSTSGLYNEQFF
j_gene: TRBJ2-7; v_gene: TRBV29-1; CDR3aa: CSVPPPWQGAYEQYF
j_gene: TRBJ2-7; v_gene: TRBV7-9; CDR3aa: CASSFTGQIYEQYF
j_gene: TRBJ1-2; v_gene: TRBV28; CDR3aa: CASSKETEYYGYTF
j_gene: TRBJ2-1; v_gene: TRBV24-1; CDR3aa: CATSDSDRGIEQFF
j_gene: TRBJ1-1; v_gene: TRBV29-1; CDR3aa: CSVGGRTGGVMNTEAFF
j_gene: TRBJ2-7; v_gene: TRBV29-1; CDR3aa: CSVESRAPYEQYF
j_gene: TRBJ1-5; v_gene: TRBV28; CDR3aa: CASSLGPRNQPQHF
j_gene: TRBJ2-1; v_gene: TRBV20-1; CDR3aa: CSARGRVDNEQFF
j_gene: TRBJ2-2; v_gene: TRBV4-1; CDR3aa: CASSHPDSANTGELFF
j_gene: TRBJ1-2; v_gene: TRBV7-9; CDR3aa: CASSLDRLDYGYTF
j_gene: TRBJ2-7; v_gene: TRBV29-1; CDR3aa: CSVEAVGGPSSYEQYF
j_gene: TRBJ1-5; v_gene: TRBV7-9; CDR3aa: CASSLDSNNQPQHF
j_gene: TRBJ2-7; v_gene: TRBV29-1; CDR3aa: CSVARGSGGYEQYF
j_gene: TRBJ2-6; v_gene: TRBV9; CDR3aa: CASSVGSKPLSGANVLTF
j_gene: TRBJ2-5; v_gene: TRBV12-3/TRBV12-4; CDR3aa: CASSLLGGLGGAQETQYF
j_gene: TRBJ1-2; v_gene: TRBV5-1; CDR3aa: CASSLAGEYGYTF
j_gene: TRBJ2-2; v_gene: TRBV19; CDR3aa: CASSTQGPTGELFF
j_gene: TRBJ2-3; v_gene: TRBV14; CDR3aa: CASSQEQGPDTQYF
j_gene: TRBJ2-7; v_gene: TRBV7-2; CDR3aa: CASSLNPGFYEKYF
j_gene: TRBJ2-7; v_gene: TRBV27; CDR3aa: CASSSTTIYEQYF
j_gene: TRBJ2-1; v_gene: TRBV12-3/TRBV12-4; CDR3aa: CASSPSGRAYNEQFF
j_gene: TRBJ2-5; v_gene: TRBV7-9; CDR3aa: CASSSGQFLETQYF
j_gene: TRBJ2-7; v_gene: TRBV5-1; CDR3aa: CASSLEAGEKEQYF
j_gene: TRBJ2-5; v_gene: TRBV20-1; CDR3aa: CSSTSGSPTETQYF
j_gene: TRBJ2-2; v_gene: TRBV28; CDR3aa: CASSLSGTGELFF
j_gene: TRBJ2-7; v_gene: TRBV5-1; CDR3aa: CASSAGQGARNEQYF
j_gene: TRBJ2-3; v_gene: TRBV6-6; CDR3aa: CASSYPERVTLDTQYF
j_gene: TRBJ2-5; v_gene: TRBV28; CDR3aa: CASSLFAGYQETQYF
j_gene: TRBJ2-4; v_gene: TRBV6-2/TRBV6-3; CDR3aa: CASSRGGAWSF
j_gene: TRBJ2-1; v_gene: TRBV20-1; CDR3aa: CSARTSGMYNEQFF
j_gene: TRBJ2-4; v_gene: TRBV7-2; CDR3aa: CASSLRTSGGNKNIQYF